Listed below are T cell receptor beta chains from one sample, sequenced in a study of beta chain features in type 1 diabetes. Only in-frame clones appear in the TCRdb table, and some are missing; sequencing was by immunoSEQ multiplex PCR. Altogether about 260,000 clones are present, about a fifth being singletons, with the ten largest covering approximately 0.029%. Sequences were obtained from naive CD4+ T cells from blood. These TCRs come from a woman aged 40-49 years with type 1 diabetes. Each CDR3 is given with its conserved first and last residue. The D gene is left open where the match is weak. Clone size, where shown, is once, few, many, or a class for clones that have expanded.

v_gene	abundance	j_gene	d_gene	CDR3nt	CDR3aa
TRBV30	-	TRBJ2-7	-	TGTGCCTGGAGTCCCAGGGGACCTACGGAGCAGTACTTC	CAWSPRGPTEQYF
TRBV5-1	few	TRBJ2-7	TRBD1	TGCGCCAGCAGCTTGGACACAGGGGACGAGCAGTACTTC	CASSLDTGDEQYF
TRBV2	few	TRBJ1-1	-	TGTGCCAGCACCGTCAGGGAAAACACTGAAGCTTTCTTT	CASTVRENTEAFF
TRBV5-6	few	TRBJ1-2	-	TGTGCCAGCAGCTGGGAGGGAGGCTATGGCTACACCTTC	CASSWEGGYGYTF
TRBV7-3	-	TRBJ2-6	TRBD2	TGTGCCAGCAGCCCTAATCGGGACTCACTAGCGGAAAAGAATGGGGCCAACGTCCTGACTTTC	CASSPNRDSLAEKNGANVLTF
TRBV10-3	-	TRBJ2-1	TRBD2	TGTGCCATCGCCGGGACTAGCGTTCATGAGCAGTTCTTC	CAIAGTSVHEQFF
TRBV27	-	TRBJ1-1	-	TGTGCCAGCAGCACGGACTTCTTAACAACTGAAGCTTTCTTT	CASSTDFLTTEAFF
TRBV7-2	few	TRBJ2-5	-	TGTGCCAGCAGCTTAGGAGTCCAAGAGACCCAGTACTTC	CASSLGVQETQYF
TRBV29-1	few	TRBJ1-2	TRBD1	TGCAGCGTTGCAAGGACAGGTGGGAGAGCTAACTATGGCTACACCTTC	CSVARTGGRANYGYTF
TRBV28	-	TRBJ2-1	TRBD2	TGTGCCAGCACCATGGGTAGCGGGGACGGGTTCTTC	CASTMGSGDGFF
TRBV28	-	TRBJ2-1	-	TGTGCCAGCAGTTCTAGCAATGAGCAGTTCTTC	CASSSSNEQFF
TRBV30	-	TRBJ2-1	TRBD2	TGTGCCTGGAGCCCACTAGCGGGACTGGGCCACAATGAGCAGTTCTTC	CAWSPLAGLGHNEQFF
TRBV4-1	few	TRBJ1-4	-	TGCGCCAGCAGCTTCCAGGCAGGGGTGACTAATGAAAAACTGTTTTTT	CASSFQAGVTNEKLFF
TRBV25-1	-	TRBJ1-2	TRBD1	TGTGCCAGCAGTGAATATCCGACAGGGTCCGGGAGCTACACCTTC	CASSEYPTGSGSYTF
TRBV10-3	-	TRBJ2-5	TRBD2	TGTGCCATCAGTGAGTCGACTAGCGGGGGTGAGACCCAGTACTTC	CAISESTSGGETQYF
TRBV7-2	-	TRBJ1-3	-	TGTGCCAGCAGCTTAGGTGGCCCTACAGGGCCTGGAAACACCATATATTTT	CASSLGGPTGPGNTIYF
TRBV5-4	once	TRBJ2-7	-	TGTGCCAGCAGCCTCCAGGGGTCCTCCTACGAGCAGTACTTC	CASSLQGSSYEQYF
TRBV20-1	-	TRBJ1-1	-	TGCAGTGCTACAGTGAACACTGAAGCTTTCTTT	CSATVNTEAFF
TRBV15	few	TRBJ2-1	TRBD2	TGTGCCACCAGCAGAGGGTTTGTGGGAGGGTCCTACAATGAGCAGTTCTTC	CATSRGFVGGSYNEQFF
TRBV19	few	TRBJ2-4	-	TGTGCCAGTAGCCTCGGGGGAGCCAAAAACATTCAGTACTTC	CASSLGGAKNIQYF
TRBV18	-	TRBJ2-7	-	TGTGCCAGCTCCCTACTTTCGACCTACGAGCAGTACTTC	CASSLLSTYEQYF
TRBV9	-	TRBJ1-3	-	TGTGCCAGCAGCGTCCTACAGGCGGGGGGAAGCACCATATATTTT	CASSVLQAGGSTIYF
TRBV7-9	few	TRBJ1-6	-	TGTGCCAGCAGCTTAGATGGGGCATCACCCCTCCACTTT	CASSLDGASPLHF
TRBV7-9	few	TRBJ2-1	TRBD2	TGTGCCAGCAGCTTAGTCCTGACTAGCGGGACCTACAATGAGCAGTTCTTC	CASSLVLTSGTYNEQFF
TRBV5-4	-	TRBJ2-1	TRBD1	TGTGCCAGCAGCTTGGTGGGACAGTCCTACAATGAGCAGTTCTTC	CASSLVGQSYNEQFF
TRBV13	-	TRBJ1-6	TRBD1	TGTGCCAGCAGCTTGGCGGGACAGTCACCCCTCCACTTT	CASSLAGQSPLHF
TRBV18	-	TRBJ2-2	-	TGTGCCAGCTCACCATATTACAGGAACACCGGGGAGCTGTTTTTT	CASSPYYRNTGELFF
TRBV7-6	-	TRBJ1-5	TRBD1	TGTGCCAGCAGCTTAGCACAGGGGGCAGGTCAGCCCCAGCATTTT	CASSLAQGAGQPQHF
TRBV19	few	TRBJ1-2	TRBD1	TGTGCCAGTGGGACAGGGCGCTATGGCTACACCTTC	CASGTGRYGYTF
TRBV5-1	-	TRBJ2-1	TRBD1	TGCGCCAGCAGCCCGGACAGGGGGTTTATCAATGAGCAGTTCTTC	CASSPDRGFINEQFF
TRBV19	few	TRBJ2-5	-	TGTGCCAGTAACAAGGACAGAAACCAAGAGACCCAGTACTTC	CASNKDRNQETQYF
TRBV30	-	TRBJ1-1	-	TGTGCCTGGGGCCGAAGGAACACTGAAGCTTTCTTT	CAWGRRNTEAFF
TRBV18	few	TRBJ1-1	-	TGTGCCAGCTCACCCCTCGGCCTGCAACAGGCTGAAGCTTTCTTT	CASSPLGLQQAEAFF
TRBV15	few	TRBJ1-1	-	TGTGCCACCAGCAGAGATCCAGACAGGTACACTGAAGCTTTCTTT	CATSRDPDRYTEAFF
TRBV29-1	few	TRBJ1-2	TRBD1	TGCAGCGTTCCACAGGGGGCAGGGCTCTATGGCTACACCTTC	CSVPQGAGLYGYTF
TRBV2	-	TRBJ2-2	-	TGTGCCAGCAGTGGAGAGGGCCTGGGCGGGGAGCTGTTTTTT	CASSGEGLGGELFF
TRBV25-1	-	TRBJ2-7	-	TGTGCCAGCAGTCTAAACTACGAGCAGTACTTC	CASSLNYEQYF
TRBV5-1	once	TRBJ2-3	TRBD1	TGCGCCAGCAGCTTGCGAGGGGGCGGCACAGATACGCAGTATTTT	CASSLRGGGTDTQYF
TRBV27	-	TRBJ2-5	-	TGTGCCAGCAGTTTATCCCGTCTGAGGGAAGAGACCCAGTACTTC	CASSLSRLREETQYF
TRBV7-9	-	TRBJ2-3	TRBD1	TGTGCCAGCAGCTTACAACAGGGGTCAGATACGCAGTATTTT	CASSLQQGSDTQYF
TRBV18	-	TRBJ1-2	-	TGTGCCAGCTCACACGACTTCGGGGGCTACACCTTC	CASSHDFGGYTF
TRBV28	few	TRBJ2-1	-	TGTGCCAGCAGTTTACGGAGCGGACGCGATGAGCAGTTCTTC	CASSLRSGRDEQFF
TRBV9	-	TRBJ2-5	TRBD2	TGTGCCAGCAGCCCAGGACTAGCGGGAGGACAAGAGACCCAGTACTTC	CASSPGLAGGQETQYF
TRBV6-5	-	TRBJ2-7	-	TGTGCCACCGGTCAGGGGACTACCCACGAGCAGTACTTC	CATGQGTTHEQYF
TRBV29-1	-	TRBJ2-2	-	TGCAGCGTTGAAGGTCCCCATTTCACCGGGGAGCTGTTTTTT	CSVEGPHFTGELFF